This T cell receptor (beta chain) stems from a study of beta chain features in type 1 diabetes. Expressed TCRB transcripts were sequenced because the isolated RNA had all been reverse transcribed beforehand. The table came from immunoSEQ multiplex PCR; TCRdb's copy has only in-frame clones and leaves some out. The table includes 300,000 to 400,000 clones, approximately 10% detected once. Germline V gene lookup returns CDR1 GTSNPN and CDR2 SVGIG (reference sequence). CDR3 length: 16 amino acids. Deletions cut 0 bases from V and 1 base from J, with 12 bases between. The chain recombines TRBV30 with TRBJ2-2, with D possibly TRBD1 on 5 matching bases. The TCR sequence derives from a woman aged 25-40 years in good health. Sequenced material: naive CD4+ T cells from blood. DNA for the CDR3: TGTGCCTGGAGTGTACAGGAACTTGGGAACACCGGGGAGCTGTTTTTT. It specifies CAWSVQELGNTGELFF.